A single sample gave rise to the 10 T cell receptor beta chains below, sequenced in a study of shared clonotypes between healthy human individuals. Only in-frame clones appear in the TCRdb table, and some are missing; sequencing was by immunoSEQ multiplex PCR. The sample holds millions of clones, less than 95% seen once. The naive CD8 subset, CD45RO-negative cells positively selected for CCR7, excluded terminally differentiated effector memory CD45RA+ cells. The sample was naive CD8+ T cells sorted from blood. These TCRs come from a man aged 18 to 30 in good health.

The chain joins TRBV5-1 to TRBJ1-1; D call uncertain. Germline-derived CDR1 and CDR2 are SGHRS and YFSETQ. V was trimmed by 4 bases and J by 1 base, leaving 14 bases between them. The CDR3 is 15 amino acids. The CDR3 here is CASSDSDPWNTEAFF. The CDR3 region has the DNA TGCGCCAGCAGCGATTCCGACCCTTGGAACACTGAAGCTTTCTTT.

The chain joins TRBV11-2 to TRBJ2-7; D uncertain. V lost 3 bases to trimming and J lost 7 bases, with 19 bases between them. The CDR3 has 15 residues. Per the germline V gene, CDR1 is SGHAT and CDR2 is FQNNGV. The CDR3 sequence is CASSFAGSLFGEQYF. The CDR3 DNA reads TGTGCCAGCAGCTTCGCAGGTTCCCTCTTCGGGGAGCAGTACTTC.

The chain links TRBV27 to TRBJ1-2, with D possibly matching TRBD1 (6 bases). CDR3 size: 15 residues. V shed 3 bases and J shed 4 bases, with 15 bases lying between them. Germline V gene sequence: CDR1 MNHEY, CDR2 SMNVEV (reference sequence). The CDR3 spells CASSFGGAEGYGYTF. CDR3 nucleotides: TGTGCCAGCAGTTTCGGGGGGGCGGAGGGCTATGGCTACACCTTC.

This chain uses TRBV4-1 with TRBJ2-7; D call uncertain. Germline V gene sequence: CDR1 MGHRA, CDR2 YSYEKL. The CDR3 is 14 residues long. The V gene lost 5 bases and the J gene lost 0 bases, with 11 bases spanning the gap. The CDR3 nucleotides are TGCGCCAGCAGCGCCCGGAGTAGCTCCTACGAGCAGTACTTC. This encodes CASSARSSSYEQYF.

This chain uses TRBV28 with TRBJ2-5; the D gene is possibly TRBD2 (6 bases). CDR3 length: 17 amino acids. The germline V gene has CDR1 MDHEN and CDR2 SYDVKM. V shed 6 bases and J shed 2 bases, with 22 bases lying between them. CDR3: CASSPRLVRRVQETQYF. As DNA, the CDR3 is TGTGCCAGCAGCCCCCGCCTTGTGAGGAGGGTTCAAGAGACCCAGTACTTC. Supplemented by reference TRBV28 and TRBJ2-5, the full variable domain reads DVKVTQSSRYLVKRTGEKVFLECVQDMDHENMFWYRQDPGLGLRLIYFSYDVKMKEKGDIPEGYSVSREKKERFSLILESASTNQTSMYLCASSPRLVRRVQETQYFGPGTRLLVL.

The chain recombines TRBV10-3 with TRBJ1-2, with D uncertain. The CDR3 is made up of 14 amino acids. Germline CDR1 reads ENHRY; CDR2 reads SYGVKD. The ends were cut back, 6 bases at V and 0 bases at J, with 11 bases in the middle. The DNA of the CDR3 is TGTGCCATCAGGGACCCGGGGACTAACTATGGCTACACCTTC. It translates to CAIRDPGTNYGYTF.

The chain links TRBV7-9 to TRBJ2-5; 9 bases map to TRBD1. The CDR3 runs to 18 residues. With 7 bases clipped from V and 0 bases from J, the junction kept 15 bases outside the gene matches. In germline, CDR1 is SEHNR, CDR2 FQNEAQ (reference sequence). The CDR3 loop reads CASTFGGTTGGNQETQYF. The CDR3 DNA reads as TGTGCCAGCACCTTCGGGGGGACCACAGGGGGCAACCAAGAGACCCAGTACTTC.

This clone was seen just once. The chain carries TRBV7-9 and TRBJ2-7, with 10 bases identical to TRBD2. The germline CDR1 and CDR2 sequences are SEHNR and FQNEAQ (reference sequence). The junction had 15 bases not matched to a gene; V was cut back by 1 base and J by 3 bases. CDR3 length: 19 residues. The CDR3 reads CASSLVSTSGIMWFYEQYF. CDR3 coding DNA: TGTGCCAGCAGCTTAGTGTCAACTAGCGGGATTATGTGGTTCTACGAGCAGTACTTC. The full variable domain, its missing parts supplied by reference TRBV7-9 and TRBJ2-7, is DTGVSQNPRHKITKRGQNVTFRCDPISEHNRLYWYRQTLGQGPEFLTYFQNEAQLEKSRLLSDRFSAERPKGSFSTLEIQRTEQGDSAMYLCASSLVSTSGIMWFYEQYFGPGTRLTVT.

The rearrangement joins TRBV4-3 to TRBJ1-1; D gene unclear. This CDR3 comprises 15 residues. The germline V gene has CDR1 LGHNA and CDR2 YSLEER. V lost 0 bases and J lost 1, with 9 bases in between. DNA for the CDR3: TGCGCCAGCAGCCAAGATAGGGCGGGGAACACTGAAGCTTTCTTT. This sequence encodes CASSQDRAGNTEAFF.

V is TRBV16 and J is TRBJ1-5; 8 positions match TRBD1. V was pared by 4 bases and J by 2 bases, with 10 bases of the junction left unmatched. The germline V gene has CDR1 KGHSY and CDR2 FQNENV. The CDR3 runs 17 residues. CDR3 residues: CASSRYSTGVRNQPQHF. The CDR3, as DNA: TGTGCCAGCAGCCGATACTCGACAGGGGTTCGCAATCAGCCCCAGCATTTT.